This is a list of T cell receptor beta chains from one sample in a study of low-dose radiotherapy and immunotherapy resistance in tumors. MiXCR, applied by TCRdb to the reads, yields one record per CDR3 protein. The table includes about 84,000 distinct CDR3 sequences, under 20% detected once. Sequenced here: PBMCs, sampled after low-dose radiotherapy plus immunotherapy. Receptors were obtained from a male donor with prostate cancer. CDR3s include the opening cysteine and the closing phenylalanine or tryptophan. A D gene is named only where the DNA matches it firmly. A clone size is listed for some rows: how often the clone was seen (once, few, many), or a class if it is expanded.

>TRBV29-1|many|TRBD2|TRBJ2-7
CSVIGTSGSAYEQYF
TGCAGCGTTATCGGGACTAGCGGGAGTGCCTACGAGCAGTACTTC
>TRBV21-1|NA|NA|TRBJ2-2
CASIQEREEAGELFFF
NA
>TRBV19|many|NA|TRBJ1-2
CASSPSYRDRGYTF
TGTGCCAGTAGTCCAAGTTACAGGGATCGCGGCTACACCTTC
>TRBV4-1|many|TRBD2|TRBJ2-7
CASSPSGRVNYEQYF
TGCGCCAGCAGCCCGTCCGGGAGGGTTAACTACGAGCAGTACTTC
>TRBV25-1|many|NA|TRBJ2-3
CASSEVRGPTVDTQYF
TGTGCCAGCAGTGAAGTACGGGGACCAACCGTAGATACGCAGTATTTT
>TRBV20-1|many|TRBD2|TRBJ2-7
CSARGGRGTYEQYF
TGCAGTGCTAGAGGCGGGAGAGGGACTTACGAGCAGTACTTC
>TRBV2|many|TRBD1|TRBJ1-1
CASRAGGNTEAFF
TGTGCCAGCAGAGCAGGGGGGAACACTGAAGCTTTCTTT
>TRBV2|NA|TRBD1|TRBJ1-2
CASSTGTGVYTF
TGTGCCAGCAGTACCGGGACAGGGGTCTACACCTTC
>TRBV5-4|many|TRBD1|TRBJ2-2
CASSLRGGSTGELFF
TGTGCCAGCAGCTTGAGAGGGGGCAGCACCGGGGAGCTGTTTTTT
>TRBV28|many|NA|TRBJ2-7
CASSLQGGGREQYF
TGTGCCAGCAGTTTGCAGGGAGGGGGTCGGGAGCAGTACTTC
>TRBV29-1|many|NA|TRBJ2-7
CSVADSTYEQYF
TGCAGCGTCGCGGACAGTACGTACGAGCAGTACTTC
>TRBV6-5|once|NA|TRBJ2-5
CASSYSVEFQETQYF
TGTGCCAGCAGTTACTCGGTGGAGTTCCAAGAGACCCAGTACTTC
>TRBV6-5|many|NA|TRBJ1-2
CASSFSGYGYTF
TGTGCCAGCAGTTTCTCCGGGTATGGCTACACCTTC